The 14 T cell receptor beta chains below all came from one sample that was sequenced in a study of T cells after yellow fever vaccination (dated by TCRdb to about 2019). The sample's treatment or condition label, in plain terms: live attenuated yellow fever vaccine strain. Receptor amplification or capture employed 5' RACE. The sequencer listed for this sample is Illumina HiSeq 2500. The raw public data were reprocessed by TCRdb itself: fastp quality trimming at Q25, MiXCR clonotype calling, in-frame beta chains only. Every distinct CDR3 protein forms one entry, paired with its most common genes and DNA. The sample table contains some 400,000 distinct CDR3 sequences; only one count was recorded for approximately 5.7% of them. The biggest ten clones account for approximately 15% of the sample. This specimen was PBMCs, taken 5 days after the yellow fever booster vaccination. The receptors stem from a young man who received the YFV17D yellow fever vaccine.

Regarding this clonotype: A read error may explain this, as a much larger clone is one base away. The chain combines TRBV5-8 with TRBJ1-1, with a weak D call TRBD1 (6 bases). The CDR3 is 15 amino acids. The germline CDR1 and CDR2 sequences are SGHTS and YDEGEE. The CDR3 DNA reads as TGTACCAGCAGCCTGGAAGGGGGGATGAACACTGAAGCTTTCTTT. Its translation is CTSSLEGGMNTEAFF.

The CDR3 region has the DNA TGCAGTGCACCCCTTACGAGTACGGACGAGCAGTACTTC. It is translated as CSAPLTSTDEQYF. The chain carries TRBV20-1 and TRBJ2-7; D not resolved. The germline V gene has CDR1 DFQATT and CDR2 SNEGSKA (reference sequence). This CDR3 comprises 13 residues. V dropped 6 bases and J dropped 5 bases, with 17 bases sitting between them.

This clonotype was observed a few times. This chain connects TRBV27 to TRBJ1-2; D might be TRBD1 (6 bases). The germline V gene has CDR1 MNHEY and CDR2 SMNVEV (reference sequence). The CDR3 loop spans 16 amino acids. Trimming stripped 0 bases from V and 8 bases from J, with 19 bases between. In DNA, the CDR3 is TGTGCCAGCAGTTTATCTATGGGGGCGAGGGCCTGGGGCTACACCTTC. Amino acid sequence: CASSLSMGARAWGYTF.

The chain is built from TRBV5-1 and TRBJ1-3, with D perhaps TRBD1 (6 bases). The CDR3 spans 14 residues. Looked up from germline, CDR1 is SGHRS and CDR2 is YFSETQ. The V end lost 6 bases, the J end lost 4 bases, and 14 bases lay between the germline ends. The CDR3 protein is CASTEGQSGNTIYF. The CDR3 nucleotides read TGCGCCAGCACCGAGGGACAAAGCGGAAACACCATATATTTT.

This clonotype was seen more than once but under ten times. The chain couples TRBV20-1 to TRBJ2-7; a possible D gene is TRBD1 (5 bases). Per germline, CDR1 DFQATT and CDR2 SNEGSKA (reference sequence). Deletions cut 4 bases from V and 2 bases from J, with 12 bases between. The CDR3 runs 13 residues. This CDR3 reads CSAIQRTTYEQYF. CDR3 DNA: TGCAGTGCTATCCAGAGGACAACCTACGAGCAGTACTTC.

In its sample, this clonotype was seen a few times. The genes are TRBV20-1 and TRBJ2-5; D is uncertain. The germline CDR1 and CDR2 sequences are DFQATT and SNEGSKA (reference sequence). The CDR3 covers 10 residues. Trimming pared 8 bases from V and 0 bases from J, leaving 4 bases between. CDR3 region: CSPDQETQYF. The CDR3 DNA reads TGCAGTCCAGACCAAGAGACCCAGTACTTC.

This clonotype has just a few counts. This chain joins TRBV6-2 or TRBV6-3 and TRBJ2-4; D is undetermined. V dropped 6 bases and J dropped 2 bases, with 11 bases sitting between them. The CDR3 covers 14 residues. Looked up from germline, CDR1 is MNHEY and CDR2 is SVGEGT. For the CDR3, the DNA is TGTGCCAGCAGCCCGTTGGGGTCCAAAAACATTCAGTACTTC. Translating it yields CASSPLGSKNIQYF.

The chain couples TRBV14 to TRBJ2-7; D may be TRBD1 (6 bases). The germline V gene encodes CDR1 SGHDN and CDR2 FVKESK. The CDR3 spans 16 residues. Deletions cut 1 base from V and 2 bases from J, with 15 bases between. The CDR3 is CASSQVRGLGAYEQYF. The CDR3 DNA reads as TGTGCCAGCAGCCAAGTCAGGGGCCTTGGCGCCTACGAGCAGTACTTC. Complete variable domain (other parts from reference TRBV14 and TRBJ2-7): EAGVTQFPSHSVIEKGQTVTLRCDPISGHDNLYWYRRVMGKEIKFLLHFVKESKQDESGMPNNRFLAERTGGTYSTLKVQPAELEDSGVYFCASSQVRGLGAYEQYFGPGTRLTVT.

This clonotype was observed at least ten times. The rearrangement links TRBV29-1 to TRBJ2-5; D not certain. CDR1 is SQVTM, CDR2 ANQGSEA, per germline. The CDR3 has 13 amino acids. Deletions cut 7 bases from V and 2 bases from J, with 14 bases between. The CDR3 DNA sequence: TGCAGCGCCCCGACACAAAATCAAGAGACCCAGTACTTC. Translated: CSAPTQNQETQYF.

This clonotype was counted a few times. This chain uses TRBV11-2 with TRBJ1-5, with no clear D. V was cut by 5 bases and J by 6 bases, with 11 bases left in between. This CDR3 contains 13 residues. Germline CDR1 reads SGHAT; CDR2 reads FQNNGV. Here the CDR3 DNA reads TGTGCCAGCAGCAACGGGCGGGCTCAGCCCCAGCATTTT. Its translation: CASSNGRAQPQHF.

This clonotype was observed a few times. This chain connects TRBV6-5 to TRBJ2-1; 8 nucleotides agree with TRBD1. Germline V CDR1 and CDR2: MNHEY, SVGAGI. Trimming took 5 bases from V and 5 from J; bases not matched to a gene: 8. The CDR3 sequence is 15 residues long. The CDR3: CASSNRGWSHNEQFF. Written as DNA, the CDR3 is TGTGCCAGCAGTAACAGGGGGTGGTCACACAATGAGCAGTTCTTC.

Points on this clonotype: One end of the junction fails to match germline, which may point to a read error. The V and J genes are TRBV24-1 and TRBJ1-6, with D perhaps matching TRBD1 (6 bases). This CDR3 is 14 amino acids long. Germline assignment: CDR1 KGHDR and CDR2 SFDVKD. CDR3 bases: TGCTGTGCTAGGGGCCAGGGAGGGGGGTCACCCCTCCACTTT. Its protein is CCARGQGGGSPLHF.

Only a few counts were recorded for this clonotype. This sequence joins TRBV10-3 and TRBJ2-2, with 11 positions matching TRBD2. Germline V CDR1 and CDR2: ENHRY, SYGVKD. CDR3 size: 18 residues. The V segment lost 8 bases and the J segment 0 bases; nucleotides outside the gene matches: 11. The CDR3 is CAISREGLAAANTGELFF. The CDR3 coding sequence is TGTGCCATCTCCCGGGAGGGACTAGCGGCCGCGAACACCGGGGAGCTGTTTTTT.

This clonotype was counted only a few times. V gene TRBV3-1 combines with J gene TRBJ2-3; D is undetermined. Trimming cost V 0 bases and J 3 bases, with 10 bases left between them. CDR3 length: 15 residues. The germline V gene encodes CDR1 LGHDT and CDR2 YNNKEL (reference sequence). This chain's CDR3 is CASSQDPFTTDTQYF. CDR3 DNA sequence: TGTGCCAGCAGCCAAGATCCCTTTACTACAGATACGCAGTATTTT.